The rows below give T cell receptor beta chains drawn from one sample of a study of T cells expressing NK-cell markers. TCRdb re-called the 5' RACE reads; one entry per CDR3 protein, DNA not given. The listing records 550,000 to 600,000 distinct CDR3 sequences. The source material was blood T cells: a sorted CD56 or NKG2C T cell subset, CD4+ or CD8+ T cells, or bulk PBMC T cells (not recorded which). These TCRs come from a man in his late teens or twenties in good health. Each CDR3 is given with its conserved first and last residue. Fields, in order: CDR3 length, V gene, J gene, CDR3 protein.

length: 17
V: TRBV11-2
J: TRBJ2-5
CDR3: CASSLGTSGINGETQYF

length: 14
V: TRBV25-1
J: TRBJ2-3
CDR3: CASYAGGGTDTQYF

length: 14
V: TRBV5-1
J: TRBJ2-7
CDR3: CASSGGQGAGEQYF

length: 16
V: TRBV5-1
J: TRBJ2-1
CDR3: CASSLVRARSYNEQFF

length: 18
V: TRBV6-2/TRBV6-3
J: TRBJ2-3
CDR3: CASSYRKGLLRGTDTQYF

length: 16
V: TRBV7-3
J: TRBJ2-1
CDR3: CASSLLGGRSYNEQFF

length: 14
V: TRBV20-1
J: TRBJ2-1
CDR3: CSAPSYRGGNEQFF

length: 14
V: TRBV6-2/TRBV6-3
J: TRBJ2-1
CDR3: CASSPSGSYGEQFF

length: 17
V: TRBV13
J: TRBJ2-2
CDR3: CASSPQLPLANTGELFF

length: 15
V: TRBV12-3/TRBV12-4
J: TRBJ2-2
CDR3: CASSFFDRGNGELFF

length: 14
V: TRBV5-1
J: TRBJ2-7
CDR3: CASFREPGGYEQYF

length: 15
V: TRBV5-1
J: TRBJ2-7
CDR3: CASSLAGQGWDEQYF

length: 15
V: TRBV2
J: TRBJ2-3
CDR3: CASRSRQGGTDTQYF

length: 14
V: TRBV27
J: TRBJ2-5
CDR3: CASSLAGLSGAQYF

length: 13
V: TRBV7-8
J: TRBJ1-1
CDR3: CASSVTGMTEAFF

length: 14
V: TRBV29-1
J: TRBJ2-5
CDR3: CSVAMTANQETQYF

length: 16
V: TRBV6-5
J: TRBJ2-2
CDR3: CASSSPGTLRTGELFF

length: 16
V: TRBV24-1
J: TRBJ2-1
CDR3: CATSDLTGERYNEQFF

length: 16
V: TRBV15
J: TRBJ2-5
CDR3: CATSRDSLGLAETQYF

length: 16
V: TRBV15
J: TRBJ1-5
CDR3: CATSPRQGQSNQPQHF

length: 14
V: TRBV7-9
J: TRBJ2-1
CDR3: CASSLQQGRDEQFF

length: 16
V: TRBV27
J: TRBJ2-1
CDR3: CASSLGREGPGNEQFF

length: 15
V: TRBV7-2
J: TRBJ2-1
CDR3: CASSLSGTSNNEQFF

length: 16
V: TRBV7-6
J: TRBJ2-4
CDR3: CASSLDTARAKNIQYF

length: 16
V: TRBV20-1
J: TRBJ1-5
CDR3: CSAREREVYSNQPQHF

length: 15
V: TRBV7-9
J: TRBJ1-1
CDR3: CASSLVGRGNTEAFF

length: 12
V: TRBV12-3/TRBV12-4
J: TRBJ2-2
CDR3: CASSLRTGELFF

length: 17
V: TRBV10-3
J: TRBJ2-1
CDR3: CAISVGWGSGSYNEQFF

length: 16
V: TRBV12-3/TRBV12-4
J: TRBJ1-5
CDR3: CASSPQTGTASQPQHF

length: 14
V: TRBV29-1
J: TRBJ1-1
CDR3: CSIAPGYLVTEAFF

length: 15
V: TRBV7-6
J: TRBJ2-7
CDR3: CASSLTGDSYYEQYF

length: 16
V: TRBV4-3
J: TRBJ2-7
CDR3: CASSQEGQGGFYEQYF

length: 17
V: TRBV29-1
J: TRBJ2-1
CDR3: CSVERSQGRMPYNEQFF

length: 12
V: TRBV12-3/TRBV12-4
J: TRBJ1-1
CDR3: CASLRGETEAFF

length: 16
V: TRBV5-1
J: TRBJ2-5
CDR3: CASSFLLATTQETQYF

length: 17
V: TRBV15
J: TRBJ2-3
CDR3: CATSSLRGTSGTDTQYF

length: 13
V: TRBV12-3/TRBV12-4
J: TRBJ2-7
CDR3: CASSPVGVEEQYF

length: 14
V: TRBV7-2
J: TRBJ2-7
CDR3: CASSAYSGSGEQYF

length: 17
V: TRBV20-1
J: TRBJ1-6
CDR3: CSARDRGPSSYNSPLHF

length: 14
V: TRBV2
J: TRBJ2-4
CDR3: CASSGTSGRNIQYF

length: 16
V: TRBV15
J: TRBJ2-3
CDR3: CATSRDRDRGPDTQYF

length: 14
V: TRBV5-1
J: TRBJ1-2
CDR3: CASSGKDSNYGYTF

length: 16
V: TRBV6-1
J: TRBJ2-1
CDR3: CASSEDSGGQYNEQFF

length: 17
V: TRBV12-3/TRBV12-4
J: TRBJ2-4
CDR3: CASSPLGQAQAKNIQYF

length: 14
V: TRBV19
J: TRBJ1-5
CDR3: CASSEGDSYQPQHF

length: 13
V: TRBV29-1
J: TRBJ2-7
CDR3: CSVGDRKLGEQYF

length: 14
V: TRBV7-2
J: TRBJ2-7
CDR3: CASSLAEGLYEQYF